Listed below are T cell receptor beta chains from one sample, sequenced in a study of CD8 T cells in Susac syndrome. One entry per CDR3 protein, called by TCRdb with MiXCR from the immunoSEQ multiplex PCR reads. The sample lists about 200,000 distinct CDR3 sequences; 85% to 95% were seen once. Sample: CD4+ T cells from PBMCs. These receptors were obtained from a human donor in good health. Each CDR3 is given with its conserved first and last residue. The order of the fields is V gene, D gene, clone size, J gene, CDR3 DNA, CDR3 protein. D genes are given only for firm matches. A row's size may be missing; if present it is once, few, many or a size class.

TRBV12-3/TRBV12-4	TRBD1	.	TRBJ1-2	TGTGCCAGCAGGAGACAGGGGGCTGAGTATGGCTACACCTTC	CASRRQGAEYGYTF
TRBV14	.	once	TRBJ2-1	TGTGCCAGCAGCCAAAGTAGTCCCTACAATGAGCAGTTCTTC	CASSQSSPYNEQFF
TRBV5-1	TRBD2	once	TRBJ2-5	TGCGCCAGCAGCTTGGGACCACTAGCGACACCGCAAGAGACCCAGTACTTC	CASSLGPLATPQETQYF
TRBV14	.	.	TRBJ1-2	TGTGCCAGCAGCCAAGCTACAGCTGGCTACACCTTC	CASSQATAGYTF
TRBV20-1	.	.	TRBJ2-2	TGCAGTGCAAGAGGATACCCGAACACCGGGGAGCTGTTTTTT	CSARGYPNTGELFF
TRBV3-1	.	.	TRBJ2-1	TGTGCCAGCAGCCCCTCCCTGAGCGAGATTTACAATGAGCAGTTCTTC	CASSPSLSEIYNEQFF
TRBV9	.	.	TRBJ1-6	TGTGCCAGCAGCGTAGCATTGTATAATTCACCCCTCCACTTT	CASSVALYNSPLHF
TRBV7-9	.	once	TRBJ2-3	TGTGCCAGCAGCCGAGCCCAAAACACAGATACGCAGTATTTT	CASSRAQNTDTQYF
TRBV20-1	TRBD2	.	TRBJ2-5	TGCAGTGCCGAAACAGGGACTAGCGTACCACGGGAGACCCAGTACTTC	CSAETGTSVPRETQYF
TRBV4-3	TRBD2	.	TRBJ2-1	TGCGCCAGCAGCCCTAGCTTCGGGGGGTCGTACAATGAGCAGTTCTTC	CASSPSFGGSYNEQFF
TRBV7-2	TRBD2	.	TRBJ2-7	TGTGCCAGCAGCTTTAGCGGGGGGACCTACGAGCAGTACTTC	CASSFSGGTYEQYF
TRBV24-1	.	.	TRBJ2-2	TGTGCCACCAGCGCCGGGGTCGCCGGGGAGCTGTTTTTT	CATSAGVAGELFF
TRBV6-2/TRBV6-3	.	.	TRBJ2-1	TGTGCCAGCAGCCCCGCTGACTGGACAGCAGCGCAGTTCTTC	CASSPADWTAAQFF
TRBV19	.	.	TRBJ1-1	TGTGCCAGTAGTATGATGAGGAACACTGAAGCTTTCTTT	CASSMMRNTEAFF
TRBV11-2	TRBD1	once	TRBJ2-1	TGTGCCAGCAGCTTGTGGGGACAGCACTACAATGAGCAGTTCTTC	CASSLWGQHYNEQFF
TRBV30	.	.	TRBJ2-1	TGTGCCTGGAGCCCGGGTCCAGGGGAGCAGTTCTTC	CAWSPGPGEQFF
TRBV28	TRBD2	.	TRBJ2-5	TGTGCCAGCAGAATCGGGACTAGCCGAAGCCAGTACTTC	CASRIGTSRSQYF
TRBV5-4	.	once	TRBJ2-2	TGTGCCAGCAGCCGTTTACAGGGAGCCGGGGAGCTGTTTTTT	CASSRLQGAGELFF
TRBV13	.	.	TRBJ1-2	TGTGCCAGCAGCTTAAGGACAGGCTACACCTTC	CASSLRTGYTF
TRBV5-4	TRBD2	once	TRBJ2-1	TGTGCCAGCAGCCCTAGCGGACTCTACAATGAGCAGTTCTTC	CASSPSGLYNEQFF
TRBV12-3/TRBV12-4	.	once	TRBJ2-1	TGTGCCAGCAGTCCGAGGGTTTACAATGAGCAGTTCTTC	CASSPRVYNEQFF
TRBV5-4	TRBD2	.	TRBJ2-5	TGTGCCAGCAGCTCACTTTGGGCTAGCGGGAGGAGGCGGGAGGAGACCCAGTACTTC	CASSSLWASGRRREETQYF
TRBV29-1	TRBD1	.	TRBJ2-7	TGCAGCGTATCGACAGGGCGTAAGTACGAGCAGTACTTC	CSVSTGRKYEQYF
TRBV20-1	.	.	TRBJ2-7	TGCAGTGCTAGAGTGGCGACGGCCTCCTACGAGCAGTACTTC	CSARVATASYEQYF
TRBV7-3	.	.	TRBJ1-1	TGTGCCAGCAGCTTAAGTGAGGGAACTGAAGCTTTCTTT	CASSLSEGTEAFF
TRBV3-1	.	.	TRBJ2-5	TGTGCCAGCAGCCGAGACGACAGGTTGCAAGAGACCCAGTACTTC	CASSRDDRLQETQYF
TRBV9	.	.	TRBJ2-7	TGTGCCAGCAGCGGAGAGACAGGGCGGGAAGAGCAGTACTTC	CASSGETGREEQYF
TRBV2	.	.	TRBJ2-7	TGTGCCACATCCTCAGGGGAGCCCTACGAGCAGTACTTC	CATSSGEPYEQYF
TRBV20-1	.	.	TRBJ2-5	TGCAGCGGCGCATGGGGGCGGCGGGGAGAGACCCAGTACTTC	CSGAWGRRGETQYF
TRBV13	.	.	TRBJ1-6	TGTGCCAGCAGGACAAGCTCCTATAATTCACCCCTCCACTTT	CASRTSSYNSPLHF
TRBV7-3	.	.	TRBJ2-1	TGTGCCAGCAGCTCACACACTAGTCATGAGCAGTTCTTC	CASSSHTSHEQFF
TRBV10-2	.	.	TRBJ2-5	TGCGCCAGCAGTGTCAGTTCTCAAGAGACCCAGTACTTC	CASSVSSQETQYF
TRBV6-6	.	.	TRBJ1-5	TGTGCCAGCAGTGCAGTTTTCAGCTCCAATCAGCCCCAGCATTTT	CASSAVFSSNQPQHF
TRBV29-1	TRBD2	.	TRBJ2-3	TGCAGCGTTCTTACTAGCGGTTATAGCACAGATACGCAGTATTTT	CSVLTSGYSTDTQYF
TRBV3-1	TRBD1	.	TRBJ2-2	TGTGCCAGCAGCCCCGGGACAGTGATGCACCGGGAGCTGTTTTTT	CASSPGTVMHRELFF
TRBV9	.	.	TRBJ2-3	TGTGCCAGCAGCGTAGCTAGAGCCCCAGCGCAGTATTTT	CASSVARAPAQYF
TRBV20-1	.	.	TRBJ2-7	TGCAGTTCCAGACCTCAGGGGACAAACTACGAGCAGTACTTC	CSSRPQGTNYEQYF
TRBV30	.	.	TRBJ2-3	TGTGCCTTCATGTGGCACAGCACAGATACGCAGTATTTT	CAFMWHSTDTQYF
TRBV30	TRBD2	.	TRBJ2-1	TGTGCCTGGGCTAGCGGCCTATACGTTGAGCAGTTCTTC	CAWASGLYVEQFF
TRBV7-9	.	once	TRBJ1-1	TGTGCCAGCAGCTTAGCGGCGGTGAACACTGAAGCTTTCTTT	CASSLAAVNTEAFF
TRBV5-4	TRBD2	.	TRBJ2-1	TGTGCCAGCAGCTTGCCCCTAGCGGGACTCTACAATGAGCAGTTCTTC	CASSLPLAGLYNEQFF
TRBV24-1	.	once	TRBJ2-5	TGTGCCACCAGTGATTCCCGGACAGTAGAGACCCAGTACTTC	CATSDSRTVETQYF
TRBV14	TRBD1	.	TRBJ1-4	TGTGCCAGCAGCCAAGAAGGGACAGGGAACGAAAAACTGTTTTTT	CASSQEGTGNEKLFF
TRBV20-1	.	.	TRBJ1-6	TGCAGTGCCCGGACGGTGGGGTATAATTCACCCCTCCACTTT	CSARTVGYNSPLHF
TRBV29-1	TRBD1	.	TRBJ1-2	TGCAGCGTCATGGACAGGCCCGGCGGGGGCGGCTACACCTTC	CSVMDRPGGGGYTF